This TCR beta chain was documented in a study of blood T cell repertoires in COVID-19. Germline CDR1 reads SGHRS; CDR2 reads YFSETQ. The V and J ends lost 4 bases and 5 bases, in that order; junction bases with no gene match: 9. The CDR3 runs to 17 residues. TCRdb keeps only in-frame clones here, not all; method: immunoSEQ multiplex PCR. The sample has 180,000 or so clones; roughly 87% are singletons. The gene calls are TRBV5-1 and TRBJ2-2, with 12 bases aligning to TRBD2. The TCR was taken from a woman in her 50s with acute or convalescent COVID-19. The sequenced sample consisted of peripheral blood. The CDR3 sequence: CASSTTLAGGQTGELFF. CDR3 nucleotides: TGCGCCAGCAGCACGACGCTAGCGGGGGGGCAGACCGGGGAGCTGTTTTTT.